This T cell receptor beta chain was obtained from a study of shared clonotypes between healthy human individuals. The trim removed 5 bases at V and 5 bases at J, leaving 5 bases unmatched. Germline loops: CDR1 MDHEN, CDR2 SYDVKM. The CDR3 sequence is 15 residues long. Sequenced by immunoSEQ multiplex PCR; TCRdb stores in-frame clones only, minus some. Of hundreds of thousands of clones in the sample, about 80% are singletons; the top ten hold around 1.8%. This clone was seen just once. The clonotype originates from a woman younger than 45 in good health. Source material: memory CD4+ T cells sorted from blood. Subset described: CD45RA-negative fraction. The chain couples TRBV28 to TRBJ2-5, with 13 nucleotides matching TRBD2. The CDR3 DNA reads as TGTGCCAGCAGTGGACTAGCGGGAGTCTGGGAGACCCAGTACTTC. Translation: CASSGLAGVWETQYF.